A selection of T cell receptor beta chains follows, all from one sample in a study of beta chain features in type 1 diabetes. The assay was immunoSEQ multiplex PCR, and TCRdb's table has in-frame clones only and misses some. The sample has around 200,000 clones, about 13% seen once. The source material was central memory CD4+ T cells from blood. Receptors originate from a woman aged 18 to 35 in good health. CDR3s include the opening cysteine and the closing phenylalanine or tryptophan. A D gene is named only where the DNA matches it firmly. Expanded clones are given a class, and other clones once, few, many or no size at all.

size,D,J,V,DNA,CDR3
many,TRBD1,TRBJ2-5,TRBV28,TGTGCCAGCAGTGCGACAGGGGTTCGTGGCCAAGAGACCCAGTACTTC,CASSATGVRGQETQYF
NA,NA,TRBJ2-2,TRBV5-4,TGTGCCAGCAGCTTGGGGCAGGGTGTGTGGAACATCGGGGAGCTGTTTTTT,CASSLGQGVWNIGELFF
few,NA,TRBJ1-2,TRBV5-1,TGCGCCAGCAGCTTGGGGCAGGCGACAAAGGGCTACACCTTC,CASSLGQATKGYTF
NA,TRBD1,TRBJ1-4,TRBV18,TGTGCCAGCTCACGACAGGGGGCGAGCGGTGGAGAAAAACTGTTTTTT,CASSRQGASGGEKLFF
many,NA,TRBJ2-2,TRBV7-2,TGTGCCAGCAGCTTAGGGACTTACACCGGGGAGCTGTTTTTT,CASSLGTYTGELFF
few,NA,TRBJ1-1,TRBV2,TGTGCCAGCCAAGGTGGGGCTTCTAACACTGAAGCTTTCTTT,CASQGGASNTEAFF
NA,TRBD2,TRBJ2-5,TRBV4-2,TGTGCCAGCAGCCAAGACCCTAGCGGGAGTGAGACCCAGTACTTC,CASSQDPSGSETQYF
few,NA,TRBJ2-5,TRBV6-6,TGTGCCAGCAGTTACAGGCTAGATGGGGAGACCCAGTACTTC,CASSYRLDGETQYF
NA,TRBD2,TRBJ2-1,TRBV6-6,TGTGCCAGCAGGCTTAGCGGGGATCACTACAATGAGCAGTTCTTC,CASRLSGDHYNEQFF
NA,NA,TRBJ1-1,TRBV2,TGTGCCAGCAGTGAAGAGGTCTCGGGGGATTTCTTT,CASSEEVSGDFF
NA,NA,TRBJ2-3,TRBV7-2,TGTGCCAGCAGCCTAGGTCCGGCAGATACGCAGTATTTT,CASSLGPADTQYF
once,NA,TRBJ2-7,TRBV6-5,TGTGCCAGCATTCCCACCAGGGGAAGCTACGAGCAGTACTTC,CASIPTRGSYEQYF
few,NA,TRBJ2-7,TRBV15,TGTGCCACCAGCAGAGTGCAAACAGGGTCCTACGAGCAGTACTTC,CATSRVQTGSYEQYF
NA,TRBD1,TRBJ2-3,TRBV5-1,TGCGCCAGCAGCGCCTACAGGGGGACGGTCACAGATACGCAGTATTTT,CASSAYRGTVTDTQYF
NA,TRBD2,TRBJ2-7,TRBV9,TGTGCCAGCAGCGTAGGTAGCGGGAGGGCCCTAGGCGAGCAGTACTTC,CASSVGSGRALGEQYF
NA,NA,TRBJ2-5,TRBV29-1,TGCAGCGTTGAATCCGGGTCCGGGGTTGGACAGACCCAGTACTTC,CSVESGSGVGQTQYF
NA,NA,TRBJ2-4,TRBV9,TGTGCCAGCAGCGTAGAGGGCCAGGGGCCCAAAAACATTCAGTACTTC,CASSVEGQGPKNIQYF
NA,TRBD2,TRBJ2-1,TRBV9,TGTGCCAGCAGCGTGGGGGGGACTAGCGGGAGTCATGAGCAGTTCTTC,CASSVGGTSGSHEQFF